The 24 T cell receptor beta chains given below trace back to one sample, sequenced in a study of cytomegalovirus exposure and HLA in healthy donors. A multiplex PCR was run with 60 Vbeta primers and 13 Jbeta primers. Assay: immunoSEQ multiplex PCR; the TCRdb copy retains only in-frame clones and omits some. The sample comprises approximately 170,000 clones, just over 75% of which are singletons, and 1.5% to 1.8% rests with the top ten. Material: PBMCs. Every receptor here comes from a man aged 40-50 years in good health and CMV-seronegative.

J is TRBJ2-7 and V is TRBV5-1, with TRBD1 matching 9 bases. The CDR3 length is 16 residues. V shed 5 bases and J 1 base; nucleotides not matched to a gene: 10. In germline, CDR1 is SGHRS, CDR2 YFSETQ. The DNA for the CDR3 is TGCGCCAGCAGTTGGGGGTCGGGGACAGGGTCCTACGAGCAGTACTTC. Amino acid sequence: CASSWGSGTGSYEQYF.

The J gene is TRBJ2-5, the V gene TRBV7-2, with no clear D. This CDR3 has 12 residues. The V end was cut by 5 bases, the J end by 5 bases, with 9 bases between. CDR1 is SGHTA, CDR2 FQGNSA, per germline. For the CDR3, the DNA is TGTGCCAGCAGCCTCATGCGGGAGACCCAGTACTTC. This sequence encodes CASSLMRETQYF.

The chain carries TRBV15 and TRBJ2-5, with D possibly matching TRBD1 (6 bases). V lost 3 bases and J lost 1, with 12 bases in between. This CDR3 has 15 residues. CDR1 LNHNV and CDR2 YYDKDF come from the germline V gene (reference sequence). DNA of the CDR3: TGTGCCACCAGCAGTAGAAGGGGGTCCCAAGAGACCCAGTACTTC. This translates into CATSSRRGSQETQYF.

V and J are TRBV9 and TRBJ1-2, with D maybe TRBD1 (6 bases). The V gene lost 3 bases and the J gene lost 3 bases, with 18 bases spanning the gap. The CDR3 has 16 amino acids. Germline CDR1 is SGDLS and CDR2 is YYNGEE. The CDR3 DNA sequence: TGTGCCAGCAGCGCACTCACAGGGTTCGGGGACTATGGCTACACCTTC. As protein: CASSALTGFGDYGYTF.

The chain combines TRBV28 with TRBJ1-5, with D possibly TRBD1 on 6 matching bases. This CDR3 has 15 amino acids. Germline CDR1 reads MDHEN; CDR2 reads SYDVKM. V gave up 5 bases and J gave up 1 base, with 12 bases separating them. The CDR3 nucleotides are TGTGCCAGCAGTCCACAGGGAGGGAGCAATCAGCCCCAGCATTTT. Its translation is CASSPQGGSNQPQHF. Filled out from reference TRBV28 and TRBJ1-5, the complete variable domain reads DVKVTQSSRYLVKRTGEKVFLECVQDMDHENMFWYRQDPGLGLRLIYFSYDVKMKEKGDIPEGYSVSREKKERFSLILESASTNQTSMYLCASSPQGGSNQPQHFGDGTRLSIL.

The V gene is TRBV29-1, the J gene TRBJ1-1; D might be TRBD1 (5 bases). The CDR3 runs to 14 residues. Looked up from germline, CDR1 is SQVTM and CDR2 is ANQGSEA. V was clipped by 1 base and J by 0 bases, with 9 bases between them. This chain's CDR3 is CSVEGQPMNTEAFF. CDR3 in DNA: TGCAGCGTTGAAGGACAGCCTATGAACACTGAAGCTTTCTTT.

The chain has TRBV15 and TRBJ1-3; 7 bases are a match to TRBD1. With 2 bases clipped from V and 2 bases from J, the junction kept 9 bases outside the gene matches. CDR1 is LNHNV and CDR2 is YYDKDF in the germline V gene (reference sequence). The CDR3 totals 17 residues. The chain's CDR3 is CATSRTRQGGPGNTIYF. DNA for the CDR3: TGTGCCACCAGCAGAACCCGACAGGGTGGTCCTGGAAACACCATATATTTT.

This clone has a handful of counts. The chain recombines TRBV2 with TRBJ2-7; a possible D gene is TRBD2 (6 bases). Trimming cost V 2 bases and J 2 bases, with 13 bases left between them. This CDR3 region has 15 residues. Germline CDR1 SNHLY, CDR2 FYNNEI. The CDR3 here is CASSEKGGIAYEQYF. For the CDR3, the DNA is TGTGCCAGCAGTGAAAAAGGAGGGATCGCCTACGAGCAGTACTTC.

This rearrangement joins TRBV7-9 to TRBJ2-3, with 8 bases lining up with TRBD2. The CDR3 has 17 residues. Germline CDR1 and CDR2: SEHNR and FQNEAQ (reference sequence). V lost 4 bases, J lost 4 bases, and 13 bases stayed unmatched. The CDR3 DNA is TGTGCCAGCAGCTCAAGACTAGCGCGATGGGGACCAGATACGCAGTATTTT. Translated, it gives CASSSRLARWGPDTQYF.

The gene calls are TRBV5-1 and TRBJ2-3; 10 bases align to TRBD2. From germline, CDR1 is SGHRS and CDR2 YFSETQ. V was clipped by 4 bases and J by 2 bases; unmatched bases: 7. The CDR3 spans 16 residues. In nucleotides, the CDR3 is TGCGCCAGCAGCCCATTCCTAGCGGGGGACACAGATACGCAGTATTTT. Protein: CASSPFLAGDTDTQYF.

The chain's CDR3 is CASSLGQSYGYTF. In DNA form, the CDR3 reads TGTGCCAGCAGCTTAGGACAGTCCTATGGCTACACCTTC. This rearrangement joins TRBV7-2 to TRBJ1-2, with D possibly TRBD1 on 5 matching bases. The V end lost 1 base, the J end lost 4 bases, and 7 bases lay between the germline ends. This CDR3 is built from 13 residues. Germline V lookup: CDR1 SGHTA, CDR2 FQGNSA. The complete variable domain, with remaining parts taken from reference TRBV7-2 and TRBJ1-2, reads GAGVSQSPSNKVTEKGKDVELRCDPISGHTALYWYRQSLGQGLEFLIYFQGNSAPDKSGLPSDRFSAERTGGSVSTLTIQRTQQEDSAVYLCASSLGQSYGYTFGSGTRLTVV.

The CDR3 region is CASTQTVYEQYF. In DNA form, the CDR3 reads TGTGCCAGCACCCAAACAGTGTACGAGCAGTACTTC. V is TRBV2 and J is TRBJ2-7, with unresolved D. Per the germline V gene, CDR1 is SNHLY and CDR2 is FYNNEI. The CDR3 sequence is 12 residues long. V lost 7 bases, J lost 4 bases, and 11 bases lay in between.

The rearrangement uses TRBV7-9 and TRBJ2-3; a weak D match, TRBD1 (6 bases). V lost 3 bases and J lost 2, with 15 bases in between. The CDR3 covers 16 residues. The germline V gene has CDR1 SEHNR and CDR2 FQNEAQ (reference sequence). The CDR3 DNA follows: TGTGCCAGCAGCTTTGGCAGGGGAGCCGACACAGATACGCAGTATTTT. It codes for CASSFGRGADTDTQYF.

J is TRBJ2-7 and V is TRBV6-1, with D tentatively TRBD1 (7 bases). The V and J ends lost 5 bases and 5 bases respectively, with 19 bases between them. Per germline, CDR1 MNHNS and CDR2 SASEGT. This CDR3 spans 15 amino acids. Written as DNA, the CDR3 is TGTGCCAGCAGTAGCCGACAGGGAGGCGGAAACGAGCAGTACGTC. This gives the protein CASSSRQGGGNEQYV.

The sample holds a few counts of this clone. V and J are TRBV5-5 and TRBJ2-7; tentatively, D is TRBD2 (6 bases). V was pared by 3 bases and J by 3 bases, with 16 bases between. CDR1 and CDR2 from the germline V gene are SGHKS and YYEKEE (reference sequence). The CDR3 totals 15 residues. CDR3: CASSSAGTDDYEQYF. The CDR3 DNA reads as TGTGCCAGCAGCTCTGCGGGGACGGACGACTACGAGCAGTACTTC.

The chain is built from TRBV25-1 and TRBJ2-1, with D maybe TRBD2 (6 bases). The CDR3 is made up of 15 amino acids. Per the germline V gene, CDR1 is MGHDK and CDR2 is SYGVNS. The germline V and J ends were trimmed by 6 bases and 6 bases, with 18 bases remaining between them. The CDR3 DNA reads TGTGCCAGCAGCCCCTTCATAGCGGCCTCCAATGAGCAGTTCTTC. It yields the protein CASSPFIAASNEQFF.

CDR3 bases: TGTGCCAGCTCACCCGGGACTGGTTCCTACGAGCAGTACTTC. Translating it yields CASSPGTGSYEQYF. This chain uses TRBV18 with TRBJ2-7, with D tentatively TRBD2 (6 bases). This CDR3 has 14 residues. Germline values: CDR1 KGHSH, CDR2 LQKENI. Between the trimmed V and J ends, which lost 3 bases and 1 base, there was a span of 10 bases.

This rearrangement joins TRBV9 to TRBJ2-3; D uncertain. This CDR3 is 15 amino acids long. The V and J ends lost 2 bases and 4 bases respectively, with 14 bases between them. Germline values: CDR1 SGDLS, CDR2 YYNGEE. The CDR3 region has the DNA TGTGCCAGCAGCGTCCGACAAAGTGGGTCAGATACGCAGTATTTT. Its translation is CASSVRQSGSDTQYF.

The chain couples TRBV6-1 to TRBJ2-1, with TRBD1 as a possible D gene (6 bases). CDR1 is MNHNS and CDR2 is SASEGT in the germline V gene. This CDR3 region has 12 residues. The V gene lost 5 bases and the J gene lost 11 bases, with 13 bases spanning the gap. CDR3 bases: TGTGCCAGCAGTCCCCTACAGGGAAAGCAGTTCTTC. Translation: CASSPLQGKQFF.

The chain couples TRBV2 to TRBJ1-5; weak D call: TRBD1 (5 bases). In germline, CDR1 is SNHLY, CDR2 FYNNEI. Trimming removed 6 bases from V and 7 bases from J, with 13 bases in between. The CDR3 runs 13 residues. The CDR3 coding sequence is TGTGCCAGCAGCAGACAGCGCGACCAGCCCCAGCATTTT. As protein: CASSRQRDQPQHF.

V usage is TRBV27 and J usage is TRBJ2-7; 10 nucleotides agree with TRBD1. The CDR3 covers 14 residues. The J segment lost 5 bases and the V segment lost 5 bases, leaving 6 bases of the junction unmatched. CDR1 and CDR2 (germline): MNHEY, SMNVEV (reference sequence). The CDR3 DNA is TGTGCCAGCAGTCGACAGGGGGCGGAGGACGAGCAGTACTTC. Protein: CASSRQGAEDEQYF.

The chain links TRBV15 to TRBJ1-2, with TRBD1 matching over 7 bases. The CDR3 loop spans 16 amino acids. Trimming removed 0 bases from V and 4 bases from J; junction bases left unmatched: 8. Germline-derived CDR1 and CDR2 are LNHNV and YYDKDF (reference sequence). The CDR3 DNA follows: TGTGCCACCAGCAGAGATCTGACAGGGCGGACCTATGGCTACACCTTC. This gives the protein CATSRDLTGRTYGYTF. Full variable domain (outside the CDR3, taken from reference TRBV15 and TRBJ1-2): DAMVIQNPRYQVTQFGKPVTLSCSQTLNHNVMYWYQQKSSQAPKLLFHYYDKDFNNEADTPDNFQSRRPNTSFCFLDIRSPGLGDTAMYLCATSRDLTGRTYGYTFGSGTRLTVV.

The V and J genes are TRBV9 and TRBJ2-1; 12 bases line up with TRBD2. Trimming at V came to 7 bases and at J to 15 bases, leaving 8 bases not matched to a gene. The CDR3 is 12 amino acids. Per the germline V gene, CDR1 is SGDLS and CDR2 is YYNGEE. The CDR3 sequence: CASGLAGGKAFF. CDR3 sequence (DNA): TGTGCCAGCGGGCTAGCGGGAGGGAAGGCGTTCTTC.

The chain links TRBV29-1 to TRBJ1-2, with 9 bases aligning to TRBD1. The CDR3 has 15 residues. Germline CDR1 and CDR2: SQVTM and ANQGSEA. V lost 6 bases, J lost 8 bases, and 16 bases stayed unmatched. CDR3 nucleotide sequence: TGCAGCGTCTCCCGGGACAGGGCGGTTTCTATGGGCTACACCTTC. Protein sequence: CSVSRDRAVSMGYTF.